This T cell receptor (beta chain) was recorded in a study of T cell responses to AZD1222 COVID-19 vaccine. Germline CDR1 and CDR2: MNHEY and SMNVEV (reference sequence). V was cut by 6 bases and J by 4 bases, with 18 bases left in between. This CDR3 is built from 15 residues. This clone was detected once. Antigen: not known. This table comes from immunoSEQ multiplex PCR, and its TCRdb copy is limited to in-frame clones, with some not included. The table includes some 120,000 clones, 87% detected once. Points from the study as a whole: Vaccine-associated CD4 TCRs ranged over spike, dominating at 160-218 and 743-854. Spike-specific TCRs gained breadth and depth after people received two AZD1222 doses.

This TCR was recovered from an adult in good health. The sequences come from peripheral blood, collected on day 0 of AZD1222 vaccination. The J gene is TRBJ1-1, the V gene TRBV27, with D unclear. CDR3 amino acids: CASRDPRVWSTEAFF. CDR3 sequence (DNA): TGTGCCAGCAGAGACCCACGGGTTTGGAGCACTGAAGCTTTCTTT.